This T cell receptor beta chain is from a study of neurological immune-mediated disorders (dated by TCRdb to 2018 to 2020). For the study in its entirety: Of the approximately 35 multiple sclerosis patients, around 31 had relapsing-remitting MS and 3 had secondary progressive MS. The 95 to 120 TCR-beta libraries covered PBMC samples along with longitudinal samples, technical triplicates, and paired sorted CD4+ and CD8+ T-cell subsets. The cohort was made up of approximately 71 subjects, consisting of about 14 HAM/TSP patients, 34 multiple sclerosis patients and approximately 20 healthy controls. Using UMI-based sequencing, the study compared peripheral blood TCR-beta repertoires from patients with HTLV-I-associated myelopathy (HAM/TSP), patients with multiple sclerosis, and healthy controls. General findings and caveats noted by the study authors: No identical CDR3 amino acid sequences were found to be shared among expanded clones across subjects, suggesting that TCR-beta repertoires were private in all groups. TCR clonal expansion was highest in HAM/TSP patients and lowest in MS patients, with MS patients falling below even healthy controls. The MS cluster showed no association with clinical or MRI features, and the authors stated that larger cohorts are needed. Phylogenetic analysis grouped repertoires from 18 of 34 MS patients into a cluster of related CDR3 sequences, suggesting a possible repertoire-level signature.

Libraries from unsorted PBMCs were made from 2 million PBMCs kept in RNAlater at -80 degrees C until RNA extraction. The multiple sclerosis patients were enrolled in a US clinical protocol that evaluated disease progression with magnetic resonance imaging. Peripheral blood underwent Ficoll-Hypaque density gradient centrifugation to isolate PBMCs, which were then cryopreserved in liquid nitrogen. At least ten counts were recorded for this clonotype. The antigen it recognizes is unknown. Within one base of it there is no much larger clone, and no base qualities were kept. cDNA synthesis used template-switch 5'RACE with a primer carrying a 10-nucleotide random unique molecular identifier tagging each TCR transcript. Over 160 million TCR-beta sequences, covering 15-18 subjects, were produced in each sequencing run. The RNeasy kit was used to extract total RNA. The KAPA Real-time Library Amplification kit was used to amplify TCR-beta VDJ regions with primers targeting the TCR constant region and the 5'RACE anchor. Sample indexes and Illumina adaptors were added in a first PCR, after which library yield was increased in a second PCR. The roughly 650 bp TCR product was size-selected on a 2% E-gel SizeSelection system after Ampure bead purification. Before pooling, libraries had their quality checked on a Bioanalyzer, their concentration measured with Qubit, and their quantity determined with the Kapa Library Quantification kit. An Illumina HiSeq 2500 sequenced the libraries paired-end 2 x 150 bp. To increase sequence diversity, roughly 24-31% phiX was spiked into each library pool. The authors' analysis ran thus. The quality-filtered reads were processed with the UMI-based MiGEC pipeline, whose error correction step removed more than 85% of the raw TCR sequences. IMGT germline references were used for aligning VDJ genes, and each clonotype was defined as a unique CDR3 amino acid sequence together with its V-J genes. VDJtools evaluated clonal expansion, Shannon diversity and CDR3 relatedness (CalcPairwiseDistances, ClusterSamples); CLCbio workbench built phylogenetic trees. Clones with at least 8 unique UMIs were defined as expanded, with this threshold being based on coefficient-of-variation modelling across technical triplicates. TCRdb reprocessing: public reads trimmed at Q25 with fastp, clones called with MiXCR, in-frame beta chains kept. Rows are unified per CDR3 protein, each entry keeping the most common DNA and genes. The authors' filters were not applied to this entry. The sample table shows about 33,000 distinct CDR3 sequences, and less than 1.6% are seen once. The ten biggest clones cover approximately 8.7% of the sample.

Inclusive of the bounding cysteine and phenylalanine, the CDR3 is 15 residues long. The sequence is cut down to CDR3 DNA, 45 bases in frame from base 1. The germline V gene gives CDR1 as SGHVS and CDR2 as FNYEAQ. Trimming takes 4 bases from V and 3 bases from J, and the germline ends sit 12 bases apart. Rearrangement joined TRBV7-6 to TRBJ2-2, with TRBD2 tentatively as D gene (5 bases match). This TCR was sampled from a woman aged 30 to 39 with multiple sclerosis. The specimen sequenced was PBMCs. For the CDR3, the sequence is CASSSPPGYTGELFF. The DNA sequence is as follows: TGTGCCAGCAGCTCTCCCCCGGGGTACACCGGGGAGCTGTTTTTT.